These 11 T cell receptor beta chains originate from one sample sequenced in a study of blood T cell repertoires in COVID-19. Libraries were prepared by immunoSEQ multiplex PCR; TCRdb keeps only in-frame clonotypes and omits some of them. The sample lists roughly 150,000 clones, approximately 88% occurring once. Sequenced input: PBMCs or T cells enriched from blood (not recorded which). These receptors all stem from a man aged 65 to 85 who had been exposed to COVID-19.

This sequence joins TRBV28 and TRBJ2-7; 10 nucleotides agree with TRBD1. Trimming removed 4 bases from V and 2 bases from J; junction bases left unmatched: 5. The CDR3 is made up of 15 amino acids. Germline V lookup: CDR1 MDHEN, CDR2 SYDVKM. CDR3 loop: CASSSSGQGPYEQYF. The DNA of the CDR3 is TGTGCCAGCAGTTCCTCGGGACAGGGGCCCTACGAGCAGTACTTC. The full variable domain, rest sourced from reference TRBV28 and TRBJ2-7, is DVKVTQSSRYLVKRTGEKVFLECVQDMDHENMFWYRQDPGLGLRLIYFSYDVKMKEKGDIPEGYSVSREKKERFSLILESASTNQTSMYLCASSSSGQGPYEQYFGPGTRLTVT.

The chain employs TRBV5-1 and TRBJ2-1; the match to TRBD2 covers 12 bases. Trimming took 0 bases from V and 7 from J; bases not matched to a gene: 5. This CDR3 spans 16 amino acids. CDR1 and CDR2 (germline): SGHRS, YFSETQ. The chain's CDR3 is CASSLELAGGSNEQFF. In DNA form, the CDR3 reads TGCGCCAGCAGCTTGGAGCTAGCGGGGGGGAGTAATGAGCAGTTCTTC.

This clone was seen only a few times. V usage is TRBV7-9 and J usage is TRBJ2-7, with D possibly matching TRBD1 (5 bases). Germline CDR1 and CDR2: SEHNR and FQNEAQ (reference sequence). V was cut by 5 bases and J by 3 bases, with 11 bases left in between. This CDR3 has 13 residues. DNA for the CDR3: TGTGCCAGCAGCCCACGAACAGGCTACGAGCAGTACTTC. Protein product: CASSPRTGYEQYF.

The V call is TRBV7-9, the J call TRBJ1-1; D ambiguous. The length of the CDR3 is 12 residues. With 5 bases removed from V and 6 bases from J, the gap between germline ends came to 10 bases. The germline V gene encodes CDR1 SEHNR and CDR2 FQNEAQ (reference sequence). CDR3 protein: CASSPEAPEAFF. CDR3 bases: TGTGCCAGCAGCCCCGAAGCCCCTGAAGCTTTCTTT.

The chain is built from TRBV28 and TRBJ1-2; D is uncertain. Germline CDR1 reads MDHEN; CDR2 reads SYDVKM. V lost 6 bases, J lost 8 bases, and 10 bases lay in between. There are 11 residues in the CDR3. CDR3 DNA: TGTGCCAGCAGGGAGCAGCTAGGCTACACCTTC. Encoded protein: CASREQLGYTF.

The table lists this clone with a few counts. The CDR3 DNA is TGCAGCGTAGGACAGGGAAACGGAGGCTACACCTTC. Its translation is CSVGQGNGGYTF. This chain connects TRBV29-1 to TRBJ1-2; 8 bases are a match to TRBD1. The trim removed 6 bases at V and 8 bases at J, leaving 8 bases unmatched. The CDR3 length is 12 residues. The germline V gene has CDR1 SQVTM and CDR2 ANQGSEA.

About this clone: This sample also contains other DNA sequences that code for the same CDR3. V gene TRBV18 combines with J gene TRBJ2-5; 9 nucleotides line up with TRBD2. The V segment lost 3 bases and the J segment 4 bases; nucleotides outside the gene matches: 0. CDR3 length: 13 amino acids. Germline CDR1 KGHSH, CDR2 LQKENI. CDR3 nucleotides: TGTGCCAGCTCACCTAGCGGGGGAGAGACCCAGTACTTC. It codes for CASSPSGGETQYF.

The chain is built from TRBV7-2 and TRBJ1-2; TRBD1 matches 7 bases. The CDR3 extends over 13 amino acids. Per germline, CDR1 SGHTA and CDR2 FQGNSA. J gave up 3 bases and V 6 bases, and 4 bases lay outside the gene matches. The DNA for the CDR3 is TGTGCCAGCAGGAAAGGGACAGACTATGGCTACACCTTC. It yields the protein CASRKGTDYGYTF.

The chain carries TRBV7-2 and TRBJ1-1, with TRBD1 matching 7 bases. J gave up 4 bases and V 4 bases, and 6 bases lay outside the gene matches. Germline V CDR1 and CDR2: SGHTA, FQGNSA. The CDR3 runs to 14 residues. Written as DNA, the CDR3 is TGTGCCAGCAGCTCTCGAAACAGGGGCACTGAAGCTTTCTTT. Encoded protein: CASSSRNRGTEAFF.

This chain uses TRBV3-1 (or the pseudogene TRBV3-2) with TRBJ2-1; D is unclear. The CDR3 has 12 residues. V lost 4 bases and J lost 8, with 9 bases in between. In germline, CDR1 is LGHDT, CDR2 YNNKEL (reference sequence). Here the CDR3 reads CASSLLVDEQFF. CDR3 bases: TGTGCCAGCAGCCTATTAGTGGATGAGCAGTTCTTC.

This clone showed up just once. The rearrangement links TRBV27 to TRBJ1-1; 11 bases fit TRBD1. CDR3 length: 16 residues. V dropped 5 bases and J dropped 4; count of bases not matched to a gene: 9. The germline V gene has CDR1 MNHEY and CDR2 SMNVEV (reference sequence). For the CDR3, the DNA is TGTGCCAGCAGTACCTCGGACAGGGGGCGGAGCACTGAAGCTTTCTTT. This translates into CASSTSDRGRSTEAFF.